The 15 T cell receptor beta chains in this list originate from one sample, sequenced in a study of cytomegalovirus exposure and HLA in healthy donors. PCR was performed using 60 Vbeta and 13 Jbeta primers. Produced via immunoSEQ multiplex PCR; TCRdb's table is partial and in-frame only. The table shows about 180,000 clones, with 70% to 85% occurring only once. The sequencing sample was made of PBMCs. These receptor sequences come from a girl aged 2 to 9 in good health and CMV-seropositive.

The chain is built from TRBV10-3 and TRBJ2-7; 12 nucleotides line up with TRBD1. This CDR3 is built from 14 residues. Germline V lookup: CDR1 ENHRY, CDR2 SYGVKD. The V and J ends lost 7 bases and 6 bases, in that order; junction bases with no gene match: 7. CDR3 nucleotides: TGTGCCATCAATCCGGGACAGGGGGCGTCCGAGCAGTACTTC. Protein: CAINPGQGASEQYF.

J is TRBJ2-3 and V is TRBV7-6, with 12 bases aligning to TRBD2. Germline trimming cut 5 bases from V and 3 bases from J; bases unmatched to any gene: 0. Germline V gene sequence: CDR1 SGHVS, CDR2 FNYEAQ. The CDR3 spans 14 residues. CDR3 in DNA: TGTGCCAGCAGCGGGACTAGCGGGACAGATACGCAGTATTTT. This encodes CASSGTSGTDTQYF. Combining the CDR3 with reference TRBV7-6 and TRBJ2-3 gives the whole variable domain GAGVSQSPRYKVTKRGQDVALRCDPISGHVSLYWYRQALGQGPEFLTYFNYEAQQDKSGLPNDRFSAERPEGSISTLTIQRTEQRDSAMYRCASSGTSGTDTQYFGPGTRLTVL.

V gene TRBV18 combines with J gene TRBJ2-2; TRBD1 might be the D (6 bases). V lost 1 base, J lost 2 bases, and 14 bases lay in between. The germline gives CDR1 KGHSH, CDR2 LQKENI. The CDR3 totals 17 residues. The CDR3 DNA follows: TGTGCCAGCTCACCACTAACGGAACAGGGTAACACCGGGGAGCTGTTTTTT. It translates to CASSPLTEQGNTGELFF.

The chain is built from TRBV2 and TRBJ2-7; D perhaps matches TRBD2 (5 bases). Germline-derived CDR1 and CDR2 are SNHLY and FYNNEI. The CDR3 sequence is 13 residues long. V gave up 4 bases and J gave up 3 bases, with 10 bases separating them. CDR3 coding DNA: TGTGCCAGCAGTGCGGGGAGAGGCTACGAGCAGTACTTC. This sequence encodes CASSAGRGYEQYF.

The chain employs TRBV7-6 and TRBJ2-5; 9 nucleotides align to TRBD2. CDR1 is SGHVS and CDR2 is FNYEAQ in the germline V gene. V gave up 0 bases and J gave up 7 bases; unmatched junction bases: 9. This CDR3 is built from 16 residues. For the CDR3, the DNA is TGTGCCAGCAGCTTAGCCCTAGCGGGAAACGTTGGGACCCAGTACTTC. Translated: CASSLALAGNVGTQYF.

The chain carries TRBV7-8 and TRBJ2-7, with TRBD1 as a possible D gene (5 bases). V was cut by 5 bases and J by 4 bases, with 21 bases left in between. The germline V gene encodes CDR1 SGHVS and CDR2 FQNEAQ. This CDR3 has 16 residues. CDR3 residues: CASSPLTGPFGYEQYF. As DNA, the CDR3 is TGTGCCAGCAGCCCTCTTACAGGTCCTTTCGGGTACGAGCAGTACTTC.

The chain employs TRBV28 and TRBJ1-5; no definite D call. The CDR3 contains 12 residues. In germline, CDR1 is MDHEN, CDR2 SYDVKM. V lost 3 bases, J lost 7 bases, and 7 bases lay in between. The DNA for the CDR3 is TGTGCCAGCAGTTTGTCTCCCCAGCCCCAGCATTTT. This encodes CASSLSPQPQHF.

The gene calls are TRBV6-1 and TRBJ2-7; 12 nucleotides agree with TRBD2. The germline CDR1 and CDR2 sequences are MNHNS and SASEGT. The CDR3 sequence is 14 residues long. J gave up 2 bases and V 6 bases, and 2 bases lay outside the gene matches. The CDR3 reads CASSGTSGPYEQYF. CDR3 nucleotides: TGTGCCAGCAGCGGGACTAGCGGGCCCTACGAGCAGTACTTC.

The rearrangement uses TRBV19 and TRBJ2-7, with 15 positions matching TRBD2. V shed 4 bases, J shed 4 bases, and the junction held 5 bases outside the gene matches. The CDR3 contains 16 residues. Germline V CDR1 and CDR2: LNHDA, SQIVND (reference sequence). The CDR3 DNA reads as TGTGCCAGTAGTAACAAGGGACTAGCGGGAGGATACGAGCAGTACTTC. Translated, it gives CASSNKGLAGGYEQYF.

V usage is TRBV19 and J usage is TRBJ2-1; D remains unclear. Trimming pared 5 bases from V and 3 bases from J, leaving 11 bases between. Per the germline V gene, CDR1 is LNHDA and CDR2 is SQIVND (reference sequence). The CDR3 is made up of 14 amino acids. Written as DNA, the CDR3 is TGTGCCAGTAGTGGTGGGCCCCTCTACAATGAGCAGTTCTTC. Translated, it gives CASSGGPLYNEQFF.

This clone was recorded once. This chain joins TRBV7-9 and TRBJ2-3; TRBD2 aligns across 12 bases. The CDR3 runs to 16 residues. Germline CDR1 is SEHNR and CDR2 is FQNEAQ (reference sequence). The V and J ends lost 1 base and 5 bases, in that order; junction bases with no gene match: 4. The DNA for the CDR3 is TGTGCCAGCAGCTTAGGGACTAGCGGGATCAGAGATACGCAGTATTTT. Protein product: CASSLGTSGIRDTQYF. Filled out from reference TRBV7-9 and TRBJ2-3, the complete variable domain reads DTGVSQNPRHKITKRGQNVTFRCDPISEHNRLYWYRQTLGQGPEFLTYFQNEAQLEKSRLLSDRFSAERPKGSFSTLEIQRTEQGDSAMYLCASSLGTSGIRDTQYFGPGTRLTVL.

The chain carries TRBV2 and TRBJ1-5; weak D call: TRBD1 (5 bases). With 5 bases removed from V and 11 bases from J, the gap between germline ends came to 19 bases. The length of the CDR3 is 14 residues. Germline values: CDR1 SNHLY, CDR2 FYNNEI. CDR3 sequence (DNA): TGTGCCAGCAGTCGACAGCCCGGGTCGCAAGCCCAGCATTTT. It translates to CASSRQPGSQAQHF.

Notes on this clone: Relative to the germline gene, one junction end is altered; a read error may explain this. The V call is TRBV13, the J call TRBJ2-2; TRBD2 matches at 8 bases. The CDR3 extends over 15 amino acids. Germline CDR1 and CDR2: PRHDT and FYEKMQ (reference sequence). Here the CDR3 DNA reads TGTGCCAGCAACTTCGGACTAGCTAACACCGGGGAGCAGTTTTTT. Protein sequence: CASNFGLANTGEQFF. Filled out from reference TRBV13 and TRBJ2-2, the complete variable domain reads AAGVIQSPRHLIKEKRETATLKCYPIPRHDTVYWYQQGPGQDPQFLISFYEKMQSDKGSIPDRFSAQQFSDYHSELNMSSLELGDSALYFCASNFGLANTGEQFFGEGSRLTVL.

The V gene is TRBV30, the J gene TRBJ2-3; D is perhaps TRBD1 (5 bases). The CDR3 spans 15 residues. In germline, CDR1 is GTSNPN, CDR2 SVGIG (reference sequence). V lost 3 bases to trimming and J lost 2 bases, with 15 bases between them. The DNA of the CDR3 is TGTGCCTGGAGGCATGGACATTCGAACACAGATACGCAGTATTTT. Translating it yields CAWRHGHSNTDTQYF.

This clone appeared a single time. V usage is TRBV30 and J usage is TRBJ2-1; D is perhaps TRBD1 (5 bases). CDR3 size: 16 residues. Trimming stripped 0 bases from V and 2 bases from J, with 14 bases between. Germline-derived CDR1 and CDR2 are GTSNPN and SVGIG (reference sequence). The chain's CDR3 is CAWSVRRQGTYNEQFF. The DNA of the CDR3 is TGTGCCTGGAGTGTAAGGCGGCAGGGTACCTACAATGAGCAGTTCTTC.